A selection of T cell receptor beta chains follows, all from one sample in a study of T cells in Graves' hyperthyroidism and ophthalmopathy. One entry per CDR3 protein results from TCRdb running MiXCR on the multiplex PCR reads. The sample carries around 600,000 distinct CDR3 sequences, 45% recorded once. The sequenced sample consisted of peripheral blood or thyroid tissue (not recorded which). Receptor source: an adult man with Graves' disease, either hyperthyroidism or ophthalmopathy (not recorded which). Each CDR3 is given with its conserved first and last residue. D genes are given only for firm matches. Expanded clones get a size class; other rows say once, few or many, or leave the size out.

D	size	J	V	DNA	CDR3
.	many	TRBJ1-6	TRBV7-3	TGTGCCAGCAGCTTAATAGGGACGGTCGATTCACCCCTCCACTTT	CASSLIGTVDSPLHF
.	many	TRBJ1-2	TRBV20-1	TGCAGTGCGCCCGGCAGGGGAAACTATGGCTACACCTTC	CSAPGRGNYGYTF
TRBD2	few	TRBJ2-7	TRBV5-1	TGCGCCAGCAGCTTCGGCCCGGGACTAGGTTACGAGCAGTACTTC	CASSFGPGLGYEQYF
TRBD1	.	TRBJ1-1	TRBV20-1	TGCAGTGCTAGAAAGCGGACAGGGGGCGAGAACACTGAAGCTTTCTTT	CSARKRTGGENTEAFF
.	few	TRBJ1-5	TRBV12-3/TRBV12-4	TGTGCCAGCAGTTTAGGGGGAAGTGCTCAGCCCCAGCATTTT	CASSLGGSAQPQHF
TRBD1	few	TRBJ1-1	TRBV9	TGTGCCAGCAGCGCAAGTACGGGGGACAGGGACGCTACTGAAGCTTTCTTT	CASSASTGDRDATEAFF
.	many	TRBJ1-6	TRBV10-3	TGTGCCATCAGTGAGTCGACTCTGGGGGGGGATCCCCTCCACTTT	CAISESTLGGDPLHF
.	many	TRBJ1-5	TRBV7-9	TGTGCCAGCAGCCTTTGGGGGGATCAGCCCCAGCATTTT	CASSLWGDQPQHF
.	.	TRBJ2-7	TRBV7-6	TGTGCCAGCAGCTCCCTGAGAGTGGCGGCCGAGCAGTACTTC	CASSSLRVAAEQYF
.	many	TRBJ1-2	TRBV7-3	TGTGCCAGCAGCTTCCAGGGGAATGGCTACACCTTC	CASSFQGNGYTF
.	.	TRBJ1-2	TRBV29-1	TGCAGCAATCAGGGCTCTAACTATGGCTACACCTTC	CSNQGSNYGYTF
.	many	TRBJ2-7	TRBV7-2	TGTGCCAGCAGCTCGGACAGAAACTACGAGCAGTACTTC	CASSSDRNYEQYF
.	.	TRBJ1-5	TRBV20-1	TGCAGTGCTCAGAGGGGGTATCAGCCCCAGCATTTT	CSAQRGYQPQHF
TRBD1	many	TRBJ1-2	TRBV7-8	TGTGCCAGCAGCTTAAGGGACAGGGGCGACTATGGCTACACCTTC	CASSLRDRGDYGYTF
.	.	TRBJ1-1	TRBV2	TGTGCCAGCAGGAGAGCCCTTCTGGGAGCTTTCTTT	CASRRALLGAFF
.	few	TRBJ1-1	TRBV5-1	TGCGCCAGCAGCTTAGCAGGGCGGCCCACTGAAGCTTTCTTT	CASSLAGRPTEAFF
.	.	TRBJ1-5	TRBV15	TGTGCCACCAGCAGAGAGCCGGGTCTGGGCAATCAGCCCCAGCATTTT	CATSREPGLGNQPQHF
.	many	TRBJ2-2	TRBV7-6	TGTGCCACACAAGCGGCAGCGAACACCGGGGAGCTGTTTTTT	CATQAAANTGELFF
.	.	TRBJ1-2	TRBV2	TGTGCCAGCAGCTTCTCTCGGACAGCCGCTAACTATGGCTACACCTTC	CASSFSRTAANYGYTF
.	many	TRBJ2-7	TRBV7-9	TGTGCCAGCAGCCCAATGGGCCTAGGCAGCGCGTCCTACGAGCAGTACTTC	CASSPMGLGSASYEQYF
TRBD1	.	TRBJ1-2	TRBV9	TGTGCCAGCAGCGTAGCAGGGGGCGATGGCTACACCTTC	CASSVAGGDGYTF
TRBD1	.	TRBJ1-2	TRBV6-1	TGTGCCAGCACCTTAGACAGGGGCGGCTACACCTTC	CASTLDRGGYTF
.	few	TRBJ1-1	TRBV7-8	TGTGCCAGCAGCCCCGTGGGGCACACTGAAGCTTTCTTT	CASSPVGHTEAFF
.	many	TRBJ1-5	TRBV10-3	TGTGCCATCGGGGGGAGCAATCAGCCCCAGCATTTT	CAIGGSNQPQHF
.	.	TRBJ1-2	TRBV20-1	TGCAGTGCTAGGGGGTCCTATGGCTACACCTTC	CSARGSYGYTF
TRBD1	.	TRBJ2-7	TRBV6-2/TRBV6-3	TGTGCCAGCAGTCCAAGGACAGGGCTCGAGCAGTACTTC	CASSPRTGLEQYF
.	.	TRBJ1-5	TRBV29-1	TGCAGCGTTGGACCAGGGTATAGCAATCAGCCCCAGCATTTT	CSVGPGYSNQPQHF
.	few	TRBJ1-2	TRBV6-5	TGTGCCAGCAGCTCCTCCGAGTATGGCTACACCTTC	CASSSSEYGYTF
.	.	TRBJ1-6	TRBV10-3	TGTGCCATCTCCCTCGGGGGGGTAGATTCACCCCTCCACTTT	CAISLGGVDSPLHF
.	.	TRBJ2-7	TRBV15	TGTGCCACCAGCAGAGATTCAGGGGCCGGGGCCAACGAGCAGTACTTC	CATSRDSGAGANEQYF
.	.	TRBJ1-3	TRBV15	TGTGCCAGCTCACCAGGGGCGCAGGGCTCTGGAAACACCATATATTTT	CASSPGAQGSGNTIYF
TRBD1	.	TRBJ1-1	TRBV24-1	TGTGCCACAGGGGATAGCAGGGGGCCAGCTTTCTTT	CATGDSRGPAFF
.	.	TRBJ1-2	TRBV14	TGTGCCAGCAGCTTGGCCAGTAGCTCTAACTATGGCTACACCTTC	CASSLASSSNYGYTF
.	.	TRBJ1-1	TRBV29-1	TGCAGCACCTTTGGGTGGAACACTGAAGCTTTCTTT	CSTFGWNTEAFF
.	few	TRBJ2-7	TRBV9	TGTGCCAGCAGTGCCAGCGCCTACGAGCAGTACTTC	CASSASAYEQYF
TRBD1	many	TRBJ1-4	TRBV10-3	TGTGCCATCGGCCAGCACGGGACAGGGAACACCAATGAAAAACTGTTTTTT	CAIGQHGTGNTNEKLFF
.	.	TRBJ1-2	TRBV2	TGTGCCAGCAGTGACCTCCCTAACTATGGCTACACCTTC	CASSDLPNYGYTF
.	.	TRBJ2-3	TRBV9	TGTGCCAGCAGTTCGGGACTTAGCACAGATACGCAGTATTTT	CASSSGLSTDTQYF
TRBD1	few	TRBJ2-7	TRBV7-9	TGTGCCAGCAGCTTCCGGGACAGTCCTTACGAGCAGTACTTC	CASSFRDSPYEQYF